The following is a T cell receptor beta chain sequence with its context. The antigen remains unidentified. The sample is drawn from a study of T cells in Graves' hyperthyroidism and ophthalmopathy. Study-wide results and limits: Most thyroid-expanded clonotypes above 0.001 were also found in blood.

TCR beta CDR3 regions were amplified from RNA. Carried out on the TCR CDR3, a first-round RT-PCR used the HTBI primer set. Each CDR3 protein gets one entry after TCRdb re-called the multiplex PCR reads with MiXCR. The sample holds fewer than 400,000 distinct CDR3 sequences, roughly 15% seen once. Patients aged 18 to 65 had newly diagnosed hyperthyroidism that had lasted under 2 months. The diagnoses drew upon clinical symptoms, serum thyroxine and TRAb, thyroid ultrasound and orbital computed tomography. The V gene's germline CDR1 is LGHNA and CDR2 YNFKEQ. The CDR3 has 17 amino acids. V gave up 5 bases and J gave up 7 bases; unmatched junction bases: 13.

The chain couples TRBV4-2 to TRBJ2-1, with 11 bases matching TRBD1. Sequencing used blood. The TCR originated in a man aged 25-45 years with Graves' hyperthyroidism. The CDR3 loop is CASSDRDRGRITNEQFF. CDR3 nucleotides: TGTGCCAGCAGCGACCGGGACAGGGGGAGGATTACGAATGAGCAGTTCTTC.